This T cell receptor (beta chain) is from a study of vaccination and CD4 T cells after COVID-19. Turning to the study itself: Everyone enrolled got two doses of BNT162b2 or mRNA-1273 vaccine.

One entry per CDR3 protein results from TCRdb running MiXCR on the PCR reads. The sample includes about 20,000 distinct CDR3 sequences, less than 70% seen only once; the top ten take 1.1%. Germline V CDR1 and CDR2: SNHLY, FYNNEI. V shed 2 bases and J shed 1 base, with 10 bases lying between them. The CDR3 length is 15 residues. The specimen comprised CD4+ T cells from blood, sampled after SARS-CoV-2 vaccination. The V call is TRBV2, the J call TRBJ2-3, with no clear D. The clonotype originates from a human donor who had recovered from COVID-19. Here the CDR3 reads CASSESGVGTDTQYF. CDR3 in DNA: TGTGCCAGCAGTGAATCCGGCGTAGGCACAGATACGCAGTATTTT.